These 2 T cell receptor beta chains were all obtained from the same sample, sequenced in a study of blood T cells in healthy people across ages. Primers used in a second PCR of roughly 7 to 12 cycles were a sample-barcoded 5' primer and a J-beta primer mix. A single record per CDR3 protein comes from TCRdb applying MiXCR to the 5' RACE reads. In the table there are under 2 million distinct CDR3 sequences, 30% to 35% of which are singletons. The source material was blood. These receptors came from a woman aged 25 to 39 in good health.

There are a few counts of this clonotype. This chain links TRBV9 with TRBJ2-7; 8 positions match TRBD1. From germline, CDR1 is SGDLS and CDR2 YYNGEE. J gave up 0 bases and V 3 bases, and 11 bases lay outside the gene matches. CDR3 length equals 17 residues. In nucleotides, the CDR3 is TGTGCCAGCAGCGCCCAGGGGGCCAGCTCCCGCTCCTACGAGCAGTACTTC. Translating gives CASSAQGASSRSYEQYF.

This clonotype showed up just a few times. This sequence joins TRBV4-1 and TRBJ2-7, with 7 bases identical to TRBD2. From germline, CDR1 is MGHRA and CDR2 YSYEKL. V was clipped by 0 bases and J by 0 bases; unmatched bases: 5. This CDR3 has 16 residues. CDR3 nucleotide sequence: TGCGCCAGCAGCCAAGAAAAGGCTAGCGGCTCCTACGAGCAGTACTTC. Amino acid sequence: CASSQEKASGSYEQYF.